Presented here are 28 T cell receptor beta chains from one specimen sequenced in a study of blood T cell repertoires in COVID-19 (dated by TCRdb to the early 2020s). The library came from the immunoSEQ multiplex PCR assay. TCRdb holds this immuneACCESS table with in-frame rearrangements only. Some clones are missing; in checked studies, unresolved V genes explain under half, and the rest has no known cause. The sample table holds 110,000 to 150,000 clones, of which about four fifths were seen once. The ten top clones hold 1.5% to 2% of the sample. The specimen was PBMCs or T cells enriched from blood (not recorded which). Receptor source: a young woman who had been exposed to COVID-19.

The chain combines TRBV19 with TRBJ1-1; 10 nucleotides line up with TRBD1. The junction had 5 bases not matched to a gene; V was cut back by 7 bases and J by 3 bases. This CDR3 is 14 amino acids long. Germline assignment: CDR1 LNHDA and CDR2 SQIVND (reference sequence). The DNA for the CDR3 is TGTGCCAGTACCACGGACAGGGGGTACACTGAAGCTTTCTTT. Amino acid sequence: CASTTDRGYTEAFF.

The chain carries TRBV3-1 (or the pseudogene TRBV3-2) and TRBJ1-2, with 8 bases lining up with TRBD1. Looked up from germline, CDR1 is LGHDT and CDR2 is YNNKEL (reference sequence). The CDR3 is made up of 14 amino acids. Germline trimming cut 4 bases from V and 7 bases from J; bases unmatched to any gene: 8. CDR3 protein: CASSPAQGASGYTF. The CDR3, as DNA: TGTGCCAGCAGCCCCGCGCAGGGGGCCTCTGGCTACACCTTC.

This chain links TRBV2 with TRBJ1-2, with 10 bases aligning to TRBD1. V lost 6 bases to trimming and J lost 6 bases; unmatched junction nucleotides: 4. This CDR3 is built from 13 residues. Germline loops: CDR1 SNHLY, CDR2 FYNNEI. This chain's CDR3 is CASRGTGVNGYTF. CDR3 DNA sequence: TGTGCCAGCAGGGGGACAGGGGTGAATGGCTACACCTTC.

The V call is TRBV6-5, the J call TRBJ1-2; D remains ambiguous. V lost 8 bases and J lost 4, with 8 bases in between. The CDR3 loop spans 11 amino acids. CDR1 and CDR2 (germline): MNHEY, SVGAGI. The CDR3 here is CASAGGYGYTF. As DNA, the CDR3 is TGTGCCAGCGCAGGAGGCTATGGCTACACCTTC.

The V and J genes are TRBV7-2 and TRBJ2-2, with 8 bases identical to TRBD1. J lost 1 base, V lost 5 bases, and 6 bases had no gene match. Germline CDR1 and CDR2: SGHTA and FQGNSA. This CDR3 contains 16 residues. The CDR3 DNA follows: TGTGCCAGCAGCAAAGGGGGGACAGGGAACACCGGGGAGCTGTTTTTT. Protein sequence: CASSKGGTGNTGELFF.

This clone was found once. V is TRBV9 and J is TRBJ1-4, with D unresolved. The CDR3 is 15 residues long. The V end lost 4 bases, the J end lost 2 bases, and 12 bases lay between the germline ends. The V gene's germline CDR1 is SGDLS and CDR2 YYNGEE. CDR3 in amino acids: CASSPREGTNEKLFF. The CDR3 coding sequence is TGTGCCAGCAGCCCTCGGGAGGGTACTAATGAAAAACTGTTTTTT.

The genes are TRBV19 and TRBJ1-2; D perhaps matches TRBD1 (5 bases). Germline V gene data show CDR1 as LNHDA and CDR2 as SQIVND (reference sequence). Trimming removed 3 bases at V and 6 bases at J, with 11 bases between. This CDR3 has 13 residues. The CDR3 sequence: CASSIGAGDGYTF. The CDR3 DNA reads TGTGCCAGTAGTATTGGGGCAGGCGATGGCTACACCTTC.

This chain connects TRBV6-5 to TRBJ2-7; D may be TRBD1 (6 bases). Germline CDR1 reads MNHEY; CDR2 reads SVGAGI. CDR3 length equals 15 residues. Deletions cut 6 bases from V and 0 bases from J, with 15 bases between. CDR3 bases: TGTGCCAGCAGCACCACCGGGGACACCTCCTACGAGCAGTACTTC. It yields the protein CASSTTGDTSYEQYF.

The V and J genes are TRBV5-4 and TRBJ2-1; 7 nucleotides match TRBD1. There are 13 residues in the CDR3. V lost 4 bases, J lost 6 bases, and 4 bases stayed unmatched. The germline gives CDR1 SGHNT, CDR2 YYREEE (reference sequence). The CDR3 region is CASSLRTGNEQFF. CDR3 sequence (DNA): TGTGCCAGCAGCCTTCGGACAGGCAATGAGCAGTTCTTC.

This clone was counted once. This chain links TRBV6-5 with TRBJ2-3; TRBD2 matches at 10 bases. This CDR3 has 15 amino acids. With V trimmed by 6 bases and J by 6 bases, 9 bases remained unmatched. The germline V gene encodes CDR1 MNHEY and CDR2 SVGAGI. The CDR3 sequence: CASSPQREGLDTQYF. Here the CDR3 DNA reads TGTGCCAGCAGCCCCCAGCGGGAGGGCCTGGATACGCAGTATTTT.

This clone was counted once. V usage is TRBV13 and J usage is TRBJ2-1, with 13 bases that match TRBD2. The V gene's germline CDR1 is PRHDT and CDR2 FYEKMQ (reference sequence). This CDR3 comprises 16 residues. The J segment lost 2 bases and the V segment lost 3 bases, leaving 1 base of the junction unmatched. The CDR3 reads CASSFGTSGAYNEQFF. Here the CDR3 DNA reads TGTGCCAGCAGCTTCGGGACTAGCGGGGCCTACAATGAGCAGTTCTTC.

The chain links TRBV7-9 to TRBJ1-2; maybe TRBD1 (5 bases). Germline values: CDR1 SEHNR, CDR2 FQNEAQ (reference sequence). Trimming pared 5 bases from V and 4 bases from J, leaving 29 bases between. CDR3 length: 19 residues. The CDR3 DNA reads TGTGCCAGCAGCCCCTTTAGCGGGACGGTGGGAAGTTTAGTCTATGGCTACACCTTC. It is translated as CASSPFSGTVGSLVYGYTF.

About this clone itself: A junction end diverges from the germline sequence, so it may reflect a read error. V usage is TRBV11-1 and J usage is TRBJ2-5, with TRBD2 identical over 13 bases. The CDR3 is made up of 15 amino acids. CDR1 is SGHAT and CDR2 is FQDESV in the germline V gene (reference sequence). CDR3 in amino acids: CASSRGLAGQETQYF. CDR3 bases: TGTGCCAGCAGCCGGGGACTAGCGGGGCAAGAAACCCAGTACTTC.

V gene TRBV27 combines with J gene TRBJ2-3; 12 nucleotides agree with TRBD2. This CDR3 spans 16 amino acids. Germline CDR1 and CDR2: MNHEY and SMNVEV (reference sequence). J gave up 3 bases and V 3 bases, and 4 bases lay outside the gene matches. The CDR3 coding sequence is TGTGCCAGCAGTTTCCAGACTAGCGGGAGAACAGATACGCAGTATTTT. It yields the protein CASSFQTSGRTDTQYF.

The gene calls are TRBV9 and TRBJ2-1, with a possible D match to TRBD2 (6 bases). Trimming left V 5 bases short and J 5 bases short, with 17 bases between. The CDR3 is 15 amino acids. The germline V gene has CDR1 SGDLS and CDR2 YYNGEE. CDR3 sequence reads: CASSAGASVDNEQFF. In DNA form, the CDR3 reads TGTGCCAGCAGTGCCGGGGCTAGCGTCGACAATGAGCAGTTCTTC.

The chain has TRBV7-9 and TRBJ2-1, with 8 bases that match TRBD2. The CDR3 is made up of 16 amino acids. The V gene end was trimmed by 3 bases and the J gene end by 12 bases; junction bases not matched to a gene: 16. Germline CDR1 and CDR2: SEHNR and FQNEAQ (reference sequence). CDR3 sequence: CASSLRSGGAEEGQFF. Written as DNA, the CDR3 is TGTGCCAGCAGCTTGCGGTCGGGAGGGGCCGAGGAGGGGCAGTTCTTC.

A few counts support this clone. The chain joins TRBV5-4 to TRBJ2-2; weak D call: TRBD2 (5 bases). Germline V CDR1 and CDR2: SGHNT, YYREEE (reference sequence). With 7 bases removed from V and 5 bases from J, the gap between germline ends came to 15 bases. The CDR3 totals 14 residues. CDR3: CASGLDFPTGELFF. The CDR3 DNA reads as TGTGCCAGCGGTCTGGACTTCCCTACCGGGGAGCTGTTTTTT.

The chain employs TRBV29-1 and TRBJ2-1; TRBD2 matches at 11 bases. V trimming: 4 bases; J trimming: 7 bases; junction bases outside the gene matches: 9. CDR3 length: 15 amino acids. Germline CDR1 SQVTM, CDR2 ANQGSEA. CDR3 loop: CSVGPLAGGENEQFF. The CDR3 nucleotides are TGCAGCGTTGGACCCCTAGCGGGAGGTGAGAATGAGCAGTTCTTC.

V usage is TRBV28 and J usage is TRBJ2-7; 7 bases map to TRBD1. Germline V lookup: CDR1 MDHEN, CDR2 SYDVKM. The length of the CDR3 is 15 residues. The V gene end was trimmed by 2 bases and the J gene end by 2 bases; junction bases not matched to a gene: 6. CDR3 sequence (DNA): TGTGCCAGCAGTTTACCTCCTGGGACAGCCTACGAGCAGTACTTC. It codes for CASSLPPGTAYEQYF. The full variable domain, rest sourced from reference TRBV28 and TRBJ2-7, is DVKVTQSSRYLVKRTGEKVFLECVQDMDHENMFWYRQDPGLGLRLIYFSYDVKMKEKGDIPEGYSVSREKKERFSLILESASTNQTSMYLCASSLPPGTAYEQYFGPGTRLTVT.

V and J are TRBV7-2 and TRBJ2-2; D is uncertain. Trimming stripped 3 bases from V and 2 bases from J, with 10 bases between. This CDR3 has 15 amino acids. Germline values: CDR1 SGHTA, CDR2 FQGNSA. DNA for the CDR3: TGTGCCAGCAGCTTCCTGCTAGGTAACACCGGGGAGCTGTTTTTT. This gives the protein CASSFLLGNTGELFF.

The CDR3, as DNA: TGTGCCAGCAGCGCAGGCGGGGGACTTAGCACAGATACGCAGTATTTT. Its protein is CASSAGGGLSTDTQYF. V and J are TRBV5-4 and TRBJ2-3; 7 nucleotides agree with TRBD2. The CDR3 extends over 16 amino acids. Germline V gene sequence: CDR1 SGHNT, CDR2 YYREEE (reference sequence). The trim removed 4 bases at V and 0 bases at J, leaving 8 bases unmatched. Based on the CDR3 plus reference TRBV5-4 and TRBJ2-3, the full variable domain is ETGVTQSPTHLIKTRGQQVTLRCSSQSGHNTVSWYQQALGQGPQFIFQYYREEENGRGNFPPRFSGLQFPNYSSELNVNALELDDSALYLCASSAGGGLSTDTQYFGPGTRLTVL.

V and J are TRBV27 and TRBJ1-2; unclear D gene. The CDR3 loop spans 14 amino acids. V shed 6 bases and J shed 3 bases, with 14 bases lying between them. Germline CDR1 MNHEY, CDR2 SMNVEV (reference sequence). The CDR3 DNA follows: TGTGCCAGCAGCTCCCTCCCACGGGACTATGGCTACACCTTC. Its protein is CASSSLPRDYGYTF.

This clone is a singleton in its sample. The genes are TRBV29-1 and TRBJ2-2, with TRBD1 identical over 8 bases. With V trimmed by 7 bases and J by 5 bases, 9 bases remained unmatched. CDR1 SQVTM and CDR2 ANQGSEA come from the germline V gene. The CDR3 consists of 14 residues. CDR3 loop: CSGGWTGRTGELFF. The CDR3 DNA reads TGCAGCGGGGGTTGGACAGGGAGAACCGGGGAGCTGTTTTTT.

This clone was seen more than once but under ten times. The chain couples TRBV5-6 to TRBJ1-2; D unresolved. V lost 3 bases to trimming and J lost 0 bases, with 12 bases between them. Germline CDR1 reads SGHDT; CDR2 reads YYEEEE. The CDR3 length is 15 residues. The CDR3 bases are TGTGCCAGCAGCTGGGGAGAGTCAGCTAACTATGGCTACACCTTC. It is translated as CASSWGESANYGYTF.

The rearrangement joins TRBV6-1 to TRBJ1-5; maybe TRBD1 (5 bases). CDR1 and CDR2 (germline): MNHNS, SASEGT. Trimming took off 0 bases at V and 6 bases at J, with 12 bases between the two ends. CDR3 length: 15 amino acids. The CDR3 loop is CASSEAGGKLQPQHF. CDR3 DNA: TGTGCCAGCAGTGAAGCGGGGGGGAAGCTTCAGCCCCAGCATTTT.

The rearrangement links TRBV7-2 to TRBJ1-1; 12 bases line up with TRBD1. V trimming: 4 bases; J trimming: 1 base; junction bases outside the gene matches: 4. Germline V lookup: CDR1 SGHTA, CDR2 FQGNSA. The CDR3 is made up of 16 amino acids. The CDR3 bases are TGTGCCAGCAGCTCCGGGACAGGGGGCCCGAACACTGAAGCTTTCTTT. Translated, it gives CASSSGTGGPNTEAFF.

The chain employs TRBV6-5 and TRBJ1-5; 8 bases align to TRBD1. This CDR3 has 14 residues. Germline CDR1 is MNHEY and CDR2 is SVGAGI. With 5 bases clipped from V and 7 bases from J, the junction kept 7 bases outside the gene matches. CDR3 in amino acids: CASSMDREGQPQHF. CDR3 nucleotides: TGTGCCAGCAGTATGGACAGGGAAGGACAGCCCCAGCATTTT.

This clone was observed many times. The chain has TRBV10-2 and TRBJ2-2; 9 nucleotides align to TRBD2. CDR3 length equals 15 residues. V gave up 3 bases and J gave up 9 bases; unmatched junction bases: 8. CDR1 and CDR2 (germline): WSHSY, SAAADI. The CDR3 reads CASSEVTSGKRELFF. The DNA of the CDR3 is TGCGCCAGCAGTGAAGTGACTAGCGGCAAGAGGGAGCTGTTTTTT.